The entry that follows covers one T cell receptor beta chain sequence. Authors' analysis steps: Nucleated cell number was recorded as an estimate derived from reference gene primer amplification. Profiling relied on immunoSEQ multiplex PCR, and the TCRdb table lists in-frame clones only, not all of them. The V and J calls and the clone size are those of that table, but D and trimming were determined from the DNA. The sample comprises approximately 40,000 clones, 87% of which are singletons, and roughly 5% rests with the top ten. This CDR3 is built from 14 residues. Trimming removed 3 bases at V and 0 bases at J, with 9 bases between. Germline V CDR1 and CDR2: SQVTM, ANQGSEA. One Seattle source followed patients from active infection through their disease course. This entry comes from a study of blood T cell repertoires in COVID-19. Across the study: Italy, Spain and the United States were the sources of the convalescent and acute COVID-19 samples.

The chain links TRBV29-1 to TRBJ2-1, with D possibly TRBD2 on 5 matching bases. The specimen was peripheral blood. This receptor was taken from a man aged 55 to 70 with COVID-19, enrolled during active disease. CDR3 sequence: CSVEASFSYNEQFF. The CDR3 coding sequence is TGCAGCGTTGAGGCTAGCTTCTCCTACAATGAGCAGTTCTTC.